A selection of T cell receptor beta chains follows, all from one sample in a study of blood T cell repertoires in COVID-19. Assay used: immunoSEQ multiplex PCR; TCRdb lists only in-frame clones, some missing. The data contain roughly 130,000 clones, roughly 80% of them seen just once; the ten biggest clones take up approximately 12%. Sequencing used peripheral blood. Source of these receptors: a woman aged 30 to 39 who had recovered from COVID-19. CDR3s include the opening cysteine and the closing phenylalanine or tryptophan. The D gene is left open where the match is weak. Not every row has a clone size; where given, it reads once, few, many or a size class.

d_call	v_call	j_call	clone_size	cdr3_nt	cdr3_aa
TRBD1	TRBV10-3	TRBJ1-1	few	TGTGCCATCAATGACAGGGGAATTGATGAAGCTTTCTTT	CAINDRGIDEAFF
.	TRBV19	TRBJ2-1	once	TGTGCCAGTACCTTTCGGGGGAAGAGCTCCTACAATGAGCAGTTCTTC	CASTFRGKSSYNEQFF
TRBD2	TRBV6-1	TRBJ2-7	.	TGTGCCAGCAGTGAAGCCAGCCGGGAGGTCTACGAGCAGTACTTC	CASSEASREVYEQYF
.	TRBV29-1	TRBJ2-1	.	TGCAGCGTCGGGTCGAAATCTGGGACAATGGGCGATGAGCAGTTCTTC	CSVGSKSGTMGDEQFF
TRBD1	TRBV6-1	TRBJ1-2	.	TGTGCCAGCAGAACCGGGACAGGGAATGGCTACACCTTC	CASRTGTGNGYTF
.	TRBV11-2	TRBJ2-1	.	TGTGCCAGCAGCTTAGAACGGGGACATCGGGATGAGCAGTTCTTC	CASSLERGHRDEQFF
.	TRBV2	TRBJ2-7	.	TGTGCCAGCACCTCCGGCGGTCCCGACGAGCAGTACTTC	CASTSGGPDEQYF
TRBD1	TRBV5-1	TRBJ1-1	.	TGCGCCAGCAGCTTGGCAGGGGGGAACACTGAAGCTTTCTTT	CASSLAGGNTEAFF
.	TRBV7-9	TRBJ1-2	.	TGTGCCAGCAGCTATAGTTCGGGCTACACCTTC	CASSYSSGYTF
.	TRBV4-1	TRBJ1-5	once	TGCGCCAGCAGCCAAGAGTCAGGGAGGAACAATCAACCCCAGCATTTT	CASSQESGRNNQPQHF
TRBD1	TRBV2	TRBJ2-1	.	TGTGCCAGCAGTGAATATTACAGGACAGGGGTTCACGATGAGCAGTTCTTC	CASSEYYRTGVHDEQFF
TRBD2	TRBV6-5	TRBJ2-3	.	TGTGCCAGCAGTTACTCCGGGGGGGATACGCAGTATTTT	CASSYSGGDTQYF
TRBD1	TRBV6-5	TRBJ1-2	.	TGTGCCAGCAGTTCAACAGGGGAGTGGGACACCTTC	CASSSTGEWDTF
.	TRBV6-5	TRBJ1-2	.	TGTGCCAGCAGTTACGGTGGTGCGGTCTCGGGAGGCTACACCTTC	CASSYGGAVSGGYTF
.	TRBV6-5	TRBJ1-5	.	TGTGCCAGCAGCGGGGGGGCGGGAAATCAGCCCCAGCATTTT	CASSGGAGNQPQHF
TRBD1	TRBV29-1	TRBJ2-7	.	TGCAGCGTTTGGACAGGGGAACGGGGCGAGCAGTACTTC	CSVWTGERGEQYF
.	TRBV13	TRBJ2-2	few	TGTGCCAGCAGCTTAGGCCAGGTTTCGTCTGGGGAGCTGTTTTTT	CASSLGQVSSGELFF
.	TRBV2	TRBJ2-2	.	TGTGCCAGTACAGGGAACCGGGAGCTGTTTTTT	CASTGNRELFF
TRBD1	TRBV20-1	TRBJ1-6	.	TGCAGTGCTCGTGGACAGGGTCGGCATTCACCCCTCCACTTT	CSARGQGRHSPLHF
.	TRBV6-6	TRBJ2-5	.	TGTGCCAGCAGCCCTCCGGGGTCGGAGACCCAGTACTTC	CASSPPGSETQYF
TRBD1	TRBV20-1	TRBJ2-7	few	TGCAGTGCTGGTGGACAGGGGAGAAGGTACGAGCAGTACTTC	CSAGGQGRRYEQYF
TRBD1	TRBV12-5	TRBJ1-5	.	TGTGCTAGTGGTACAGGGGGCAATCAGCCCCAGCATTTT	CASGTGGNQPQHF
.	TRBV27	TRBJ2-3	.	TGTGCCAGCAGTTTATCGATCAACAGGGAGTCCGATACGCAGTATTTT	CASSLSINRESDTQYF
.	TRBV5-1	TRBJ2-5	.	TGCGCCAGCAGCTTGGTTGACCAAAAGGGGGAGACCCAGTACTTC	CASSLVDQKGETQYF